Listed here are 7 T cell receptor beta chains from one sample, sequenced in a study of CD8+CD57+ T cells in acquired aplastic anemia. TCR beta VDJ and CDR3 profiles were obtained from a genomic DNA template. TCRdb itself ran the reads through MiXCR, one entry per CDR3 protein. The data show around 130,000 distinct CDR3 sequences, with about half seen just once and roughly 2.6% held by the top ten. Sequencing input: sorted CD4+, CD8+, or CD8+CD57+ T cells (not recorded which) from PBMCs. The receptors derive from a human donor in good health, serving as a control.

The table lists this clonotype with a few counts. The chain couples TRBV2 to TRBJ2-3; 8 bases fit TRBD2. Trimming took 2 bases from V and 3 from J; bases not matched to a gene: 4. There are 15 residues in the CDR3. Germline loops: CDR1 SNHLY, CDR2 FYNNEI. CDR3 nucleotide sequence: TGTGCCAGCAGTGAACCAGCGGGAGAAACAGATACGCAGTATTTT. Translation: CASSEPAGETDTQYF.

This chain joins TRBV29-1 and TRBJ2-7, with D hard to call. Germline V CDR1 and CDR2: SQVTM, ANQGSEA. The CDR3 has 14 residues. Trimming removed 4 bases from V and 0 bases from J, with 13 bases in between. The CDR3 sequence is CSVGRTLSSYEQYF. The CDR3 region has the DNA TGCAGCGTTGGTAGGACGCTAAGCTCCTACGAGCAGTACTTC.

The DNA of the CDR3 is TGTGCCAGTAGTGGTTCGGGCGGGGGCCGCAATGAGCAGTTCTTC. Translation gives CASSGSGGGRNEQFF. The chain joins TRBV19 to TRBJ2-1; D possibly corresponds to TRBD2 (7 bases). Germline values: CDR1 LNHDA, CDR2 SQIVND (reference sequence). V was cut by 5 bases and J by 6 bases, with 17 bases left in between. This CDR3 is 15 amino acids long.

The chain combines TRBV3-1 with TRBJ1-6; TRBD1 aligns across 9 bases. In germline, CDR1 is LGHDT, CDR2 YNNKEL (reference sequence). This CDR3 is built from 15 residues. The trim removed 1 base at V and 14 bases at J, leaving 9 bases unmatched. The CDR3 nucleotides are TGTGCCAGCAGCCAAGCCGGGACAGGGTCCAGGGCCCTCCACTTT. Translated: CASSQAGTGSRALHF.

The rearrangement joins TRBV24-1 to TRBJ2-3; D remains unclear. The V end lost 5 bases, the J end lost 2 bases, and 13 bases lay between the germline ends. CDR3 length: 15 amino acids. The germline V gene encodes CDR1 KGHDR and CDR2 SFDVKD. CDR3 sequence (DNA): TGTGCCACCAGTGGTACCGGAATTACCACAGATACGCAGTATTTT. Translating gives CATSGTGITTDTQYF.

The rearrangement joins TRBV7-3 to TRBJ1-6; D might be TRBD1 (6 bases). CDR1 is SGHTA and CDR2 is FQGTGA in the germline V gene. This CDR3 contains 14 residues. V was pared by 2 bases and J by 11 bases, with 13 bases between. Here the CDR3 DNA reads TGTGCCAGCAGCTTAGGGGCAGGGGAAGCACCCCTCCACTTT. The encoded protein is CASSLGAGEAPLHF.

This clonotype was found many times. The chain couples TRBV5-6 to TRBJ1-4; D may be TRBD1 (5 bases). CDR3 length: 13 residues. Germline CDR1 is SGHDT and CDR2 is YYEEEE. V dropped 5 bases and J dropped 12 bases, with 17 bases sitting between them. The CDR3 DNA is TGTGCCAGCAGGGAGGACCGGGGGAACGAACTGTTTTTT. Translation gives CASREDRGNELFF.